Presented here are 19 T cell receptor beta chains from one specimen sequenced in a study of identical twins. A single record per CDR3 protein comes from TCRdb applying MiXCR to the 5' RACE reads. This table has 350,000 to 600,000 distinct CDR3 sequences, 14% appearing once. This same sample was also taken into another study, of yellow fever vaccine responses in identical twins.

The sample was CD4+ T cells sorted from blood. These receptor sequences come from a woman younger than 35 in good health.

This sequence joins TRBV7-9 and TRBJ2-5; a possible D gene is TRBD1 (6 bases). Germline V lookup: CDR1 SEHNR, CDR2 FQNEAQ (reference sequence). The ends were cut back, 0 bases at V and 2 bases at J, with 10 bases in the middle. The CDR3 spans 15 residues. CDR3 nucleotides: TGTGCCAGCAGCTTAGCATGGACAGCGCAAGAGACCCAGTACTTC. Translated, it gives CASSLAWTAQETQYF.

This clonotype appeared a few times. Written as DNA, the CDR3 is TGCGCCAGCAGCTTGTCAGGGGGCGGGGGCCAAGGTCAGCCCCAGCATTTT. This codes for CASSLSGGGGQGQPQHF. The chain carries TRBV5-1 and TRBJ1-5; TRBD1 aligns across 8 bases. Germline-derived CDR1 and CDR2 are SGHRS and YFSETQ. The CDR3 is made up of 17 amino acids. The V segment lost 1 base and the J segment 6 bases; nucleotides outside the gene matches: 12.

CDR3 residues: CASTLRGQQPQHF. In nucleotides, the CDR3 is TGTGCCAGCACACTCCGGGGGCAGCAGCCCCAGCATTTT. V gene TRBV28 combines with J gene TRBJ1-5; the D gene is possibly TRBD1 (6 bases). The CDR3 has 13 residues. CDR1 is MDHEN, CDR2 SYDVKM, per germline. The ends were cut back, 7 bases at V and 7 bases at J, with 14 bases in the middle. The entire variable domain, with the rest obtained from reference TRBV28 and TRBJ1-5, is as follows: DVKVTQSSRYLVKRTGEKVFLECVQDMDHENMFWYRQDPGLGLRLIYFSYDVKMKEKGDIPEGYSVSREKKERFSLILESASTNQTSMYLCASTLRGQQPQHFGDGTRLSIL.

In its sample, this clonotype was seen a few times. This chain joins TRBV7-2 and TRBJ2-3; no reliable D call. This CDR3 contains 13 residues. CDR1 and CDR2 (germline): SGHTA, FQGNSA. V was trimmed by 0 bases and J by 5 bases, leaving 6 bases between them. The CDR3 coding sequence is TGTGCCAGCAGCTTAGCGGCCCAAGATACGCAGTATTTT. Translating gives CASSLAAQDTQYF.

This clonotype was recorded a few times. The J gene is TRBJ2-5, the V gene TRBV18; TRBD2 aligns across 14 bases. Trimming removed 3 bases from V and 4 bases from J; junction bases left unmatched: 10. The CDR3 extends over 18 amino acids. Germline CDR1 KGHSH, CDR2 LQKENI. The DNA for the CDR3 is TGTGCCAGCTCACCTTTAAACAGGACTAGCGGGAGGCCAGAGACCCAGTACTTC. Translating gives CASSPLNRTSGRPETQYF. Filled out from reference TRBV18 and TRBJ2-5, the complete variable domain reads NAGVMQNPRHLVRRRGQEARLRCSPMKGHSHVYWYRQLPEEGLKFMVYLQKENIIDESGMPKERFSAEFPKEGPSILRIQQVVRGDSAAYFCASSPLNRTSGRPETQYFGPGTRLLVL.

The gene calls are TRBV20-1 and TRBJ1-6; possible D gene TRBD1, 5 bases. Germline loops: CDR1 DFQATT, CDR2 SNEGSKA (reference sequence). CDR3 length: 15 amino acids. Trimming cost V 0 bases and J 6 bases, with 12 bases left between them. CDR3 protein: CSARDQGAFNSPLHF. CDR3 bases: TGCAGTGCTAGAGATCAGGGAGCATTTAATTCACCCCTCCACTTT.

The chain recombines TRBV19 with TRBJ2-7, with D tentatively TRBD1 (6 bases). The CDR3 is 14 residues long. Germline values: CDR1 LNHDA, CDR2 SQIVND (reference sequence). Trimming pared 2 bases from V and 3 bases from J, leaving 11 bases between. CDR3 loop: CASSISGTYYEQYF. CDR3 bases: TGTGCCAGTAGTATATCCGGGACATACTACGAGCAGTACTTC. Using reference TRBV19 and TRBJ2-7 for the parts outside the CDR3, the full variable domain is DGGITQSPKYLFRKEGQNVTLSCEQNLNHDAMYWYRQDPGQGLRLIYYSQIVNDFQKGDIAEGYSVSREKKESFPLTVTSAQKNPTAFYLCASSISGTYYEQYFGPGTRLTVT.

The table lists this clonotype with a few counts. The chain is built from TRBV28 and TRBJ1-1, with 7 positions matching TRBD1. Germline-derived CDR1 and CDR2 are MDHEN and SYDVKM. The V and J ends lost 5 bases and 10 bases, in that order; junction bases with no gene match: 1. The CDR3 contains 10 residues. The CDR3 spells CASSQGVAFF. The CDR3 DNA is TGTGCCAGCAGTCAGGGGGTAGCTTTCTTT.

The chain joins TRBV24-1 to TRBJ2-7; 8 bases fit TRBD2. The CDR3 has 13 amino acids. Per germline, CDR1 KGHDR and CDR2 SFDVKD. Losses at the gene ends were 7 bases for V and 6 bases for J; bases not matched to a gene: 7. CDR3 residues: CATSPTSGSEQYF. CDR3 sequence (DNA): TGTGCCACCAGCCCTACAAGCGGGAGCGAGCAGTACTTC.

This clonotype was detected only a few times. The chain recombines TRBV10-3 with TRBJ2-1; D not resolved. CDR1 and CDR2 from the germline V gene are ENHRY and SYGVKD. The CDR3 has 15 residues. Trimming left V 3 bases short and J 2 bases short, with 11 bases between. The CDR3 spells CAISDPGFPYNEQFF. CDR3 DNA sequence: TGTGCCATCAGTGACCCGGGTTTCCCCTACAATGAGCAGTTCTTC.

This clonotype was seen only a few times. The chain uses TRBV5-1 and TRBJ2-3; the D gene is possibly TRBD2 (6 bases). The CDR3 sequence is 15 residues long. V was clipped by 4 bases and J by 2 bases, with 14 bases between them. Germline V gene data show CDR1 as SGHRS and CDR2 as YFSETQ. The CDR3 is CASSPGLLTTDTQYF. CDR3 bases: TGCGCCAGCAGCCCGGGACTGCTCACCACAGATACGCAGTATTTT.

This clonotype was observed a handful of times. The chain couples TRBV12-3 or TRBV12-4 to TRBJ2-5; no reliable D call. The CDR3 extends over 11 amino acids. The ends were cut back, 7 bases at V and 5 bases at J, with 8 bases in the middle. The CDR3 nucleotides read TGTGCCAGCACTCCAAGTGAGACCCAGTACTTC. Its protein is CASTPSETQYF.

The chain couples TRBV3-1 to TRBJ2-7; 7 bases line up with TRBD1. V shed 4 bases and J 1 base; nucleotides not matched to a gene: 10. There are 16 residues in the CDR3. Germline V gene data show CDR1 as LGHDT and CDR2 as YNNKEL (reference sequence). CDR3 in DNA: TGTGCCAGCAGCCGCACCGGGACAGAGGGATCCTACGAGCAGTACTTC. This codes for CASSRTGTEGSYEQYF.

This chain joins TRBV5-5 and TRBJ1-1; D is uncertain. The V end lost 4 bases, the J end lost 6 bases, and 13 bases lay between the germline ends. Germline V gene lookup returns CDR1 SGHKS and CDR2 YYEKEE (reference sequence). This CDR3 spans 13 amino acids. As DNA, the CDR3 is TGTGCCAGCAGCCCAGGACCCGGAGCTGAAGCTTTCTTT. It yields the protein CASSPGPGAEAFF.

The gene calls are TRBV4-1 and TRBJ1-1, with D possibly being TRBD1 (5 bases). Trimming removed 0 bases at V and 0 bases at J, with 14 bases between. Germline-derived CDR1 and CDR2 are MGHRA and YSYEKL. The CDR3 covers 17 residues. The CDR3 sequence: CASSQEFLGHMNTEAFF. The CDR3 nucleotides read TGCGCCAGCAGCCAAGAATTTCTAGGACATATGAACACTGAAGCTTTCTTT.

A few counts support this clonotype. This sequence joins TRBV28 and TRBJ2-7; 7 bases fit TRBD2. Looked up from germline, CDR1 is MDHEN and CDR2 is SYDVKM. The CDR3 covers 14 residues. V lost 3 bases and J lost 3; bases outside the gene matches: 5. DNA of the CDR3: TGTGCCAGCAGTTTGGCGGGAGTGGGCTACGAGCAGTACTTC. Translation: CASSLAGVGYEQYF.

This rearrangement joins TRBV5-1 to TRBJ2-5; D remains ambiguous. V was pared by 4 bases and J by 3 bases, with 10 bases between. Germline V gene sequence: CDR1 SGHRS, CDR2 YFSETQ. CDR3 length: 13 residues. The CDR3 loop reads CASSTQPEETQYF. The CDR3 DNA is TGCGCCAGCAGCACACAGCCAGAAGAGACCCAGTACTTC.

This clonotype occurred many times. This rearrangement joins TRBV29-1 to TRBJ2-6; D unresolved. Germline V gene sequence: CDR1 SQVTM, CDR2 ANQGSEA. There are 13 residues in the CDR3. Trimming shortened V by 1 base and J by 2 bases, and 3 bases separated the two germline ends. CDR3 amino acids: CSVEVPGANVLTF. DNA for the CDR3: TGCAGCGTTGAAGTCCCTGGGGCCAACGTCCTGACTTTC.

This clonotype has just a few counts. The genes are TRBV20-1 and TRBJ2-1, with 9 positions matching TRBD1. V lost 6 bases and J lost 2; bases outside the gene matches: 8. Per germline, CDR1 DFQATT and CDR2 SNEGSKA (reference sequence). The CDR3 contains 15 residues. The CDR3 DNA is TGCAGTGCGGGCGGAGGACAGGGGACCTACAATGAGCAGTTCTTC. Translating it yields CSAGGGQGTYNEQFF.